What follows are 22 T cell receptor beta chains derived from one specimen sequenced in a study of immune heterogeneity within non-small cell lung tumors. As template, the study used bulk tumor genomic DNA at approximately 610 ng per sample. Widely spaced biopsies, several per primary tumor, were obtained at surgery. Patients underwent curative surgery for non-small cell lung cancer (untreated and newly diagnosed). A first 10-cycle multiplex round used 32 V-gene and 13 J-gene primers on TCR beta CDR3. TCRdb ran MiXCR on the multiplex PCR reads and lists one entry per CDR3 protein. Of roughly 13,000 distinct CDR3 sequences listed, less than 25% were seen once; the top ten hold 4.6%. The specimen was lung tumor tissue. The source of these receptors is a man aged 55 to 69 with non-small cell lung cancer.

Many counts were recorded for this clonotype. J is TRBJ2-7 and V is TRBV20-1; D unresolved. The CDR3 has 12 residues. CDR1 is DFQATT, CDR2 SNEGSKA, per germline (reference sequence). The CDR3 sequence is CSGVRATYEQYF. For the CDR3, the DNA is TGCAGCGGTGTCCGGGCCACCTACGAGCAGTACTTC.

By proportion, this clonotype is medium-sized. The gene calls are TRBV20-1 and TRBJ2-7, with 13 positions matching TRBD2. The CDR3 totals 17 residues. The germline V gene has CDR1 DFQATT and CDR2 SNEGSKA (reference sequence). The J segment lost 0 bases and the V segment lost 5 bases, leaving 10 bases of the junction unmatched. CDR3: CSAETTSGRTLSYEQYF. The DNA of the CDR3 is TGCAGTGCTGAAACGACTAGCGGGAGGACTCTCTCCTACGAGCAGTACTTC.

This clonotype rates as medium-sized. This chain connects TRBV6-1 to TRBJ2-7; the match to TRBD2 covers 10 bases. V lost 2 bases to trimming and J lost 2 bases; unmatched junction nucleotides: 6. Germline V CDR1 and CDR2: MNHNS, SASEGT. This CDR3 has 16 amino acids. The CDR3 loop reads CASSEYVAGGTYEQYF. CDR3 nucleotide sequence: TGTGCCAGCAGTGAATATGTAGCGGGAGGCACCTACGAGCAGTACTTC.

Ten or more counts support this clonotype. J is TRBJ2-2 and V is TRBV25-1; TRBD2 aligns across 8 bases. Looked up from germline, CDR1 is MGHDK and CDR2 is SYGVNS. The trim removed 7 bases at V and 4 bases at J, leaving 14 bases unmatched. The CDR3 is 17 residues long. The CDR3 nucleotides read TGTGCCAGCACCGTGTCTAGCGGGCGCCGCGGCACCGGGGAGCTGTTTTTT. The encoded protein is CASTVSSGRRGTGELFF.

This clonotype is medium-sized. The gene calls are TRBV7-6 and TRBJ1-3, with 9 nucleotides matching TRBD1. V gave up 5 bases and J gave up 4 bases; unmatched junction bases: 9. The CDR3 has 16 amino acids. Germline CDR1 is SGHVS and CDR2 is FNYEAQ. DNA of the CDR3: TGTGCCAGCAGCAATACAGGGGGCTTGGGCGGAAACACCATATATTTT. It translates to CASSNTGGLGGNTIYF.

This clonotype was found many times. This sequence joins TRBV5-1 and TRBJ2-3; no firm D call. CDR3 length: 15 residues. V gave up 0 bases and J gave up 0 bases, with 8 bases separating them. Germline CDR1 reads SGHRS; CDR2 reads YFSETQ. In DNA, the CDR3 is TGCGCCAGCAGCTTGGCGGCAGCCAGCACAGATACGCAGTATTTT. This encodes CASSLAAASTDTQYF.

The chain recombines TRBV3-1 with TRBJ2-7; 11 nucleotides match TRBD2. CDR3 length: 15 amino acids. J lost 6 bases, V lost 5 bases, and 9 bases had no gene match. Germline V gene sequence: CDR1 LGHDT, CDR2 YNNKEL (reference sequence). The CDR3 nucleotides are TGTGCCAGCAGCAAGGAGACTAGCGGGACGTCCGAGCAGTACTTC. Protein product: CASSKETSGTSEQYF.

On this clonotype: A read error may be the cause here, since a much bigger clone is one base away. The chain joins TRBV12-3 or TRBV12-4 to TRBJ2-1; possible D gene TRBD2, 5 bases. The CDR3 spans 14 residues. DNA for the CDR3: TGTGTCACCAGCCTCCACGGGAACTACAATGAGCAGTTCTTC. This gives the protein CVTSLHGNYNEQFF.

This clonotype was seen many times. This chain connects TRBV5-5 to TRBJ2-7; 8 positions match TRBD2. The CDR3 spans 15 residues. The germline V gene has CDR1 SGHKS and CDR2 YYEKEE (reference sequence). V was pared by 4 bases and J by 0 bases, with 6 bases of the junction left unmatched. This CDR3 is CASSIEGTSSYEQYF. Here the CDR3 DNA reads TGTGCCAGCAGCATAGAGGGGACTAGCTCCTACGAGCAGTACTTC.

The gene calls are TRBV3-1 and TRBJ2-7; D is possibly TRBD2 (5 bases). The CDR3 runs 14 residues. V was shortened by 4 bases and J by 0 bases, with 10 bases between the two germline ends. In germline, CDR1 is LGHDT, CDR2 YNNKEL (reference sequence). CDR3 amino acids: CASSPLGSSYEQYF. DNA for the CDR3: TGTGCCAGCAGCCCCCTAGGGAGCTCCTACGAGCAGTACTTC.

This clonotype was recorded at least ten times. V gene TRBV6-1 combines with J gene TRBJ1-2; TRBD1 matches at 7 bases. CDR1 is MNHNS and CDR2 is SASEGT in the germline V gene. This CDR3 comprises 14 residues. The trim removed 5 bases at V and 2 bases at J, leaving 5 bases unmatched. The CDR3 nucleotides are TGTGCCAGCAGTAAGGACAGGAGGAACTATGGCTACACCTTC. Residues: CASSKDRRNYGYTF.

The sample holds a few counts of this clonotype. The genes are TRBV7-9 and TRBJ1-1; weak D call: TRBD1 (5 bases). The CDR3 length is 13 residues. Trimming left V 5 bases short and J 8 bases short, with 15 bases between. In germline, CDR1 is SEHNR, CDR2 FQNEAQ (reference sequence). As DNA, the CDR3 is TGTGCCAGCAGCAATCTTGGCGACAGAGAAGCTTTCTTT. Residues: CASSNLGDREAFF.

This clonotype was recorded a few times. The chain is built from TRBV18 and TRBJ2-3; perhaps TRBD1 as D (5 bases). The germline V gene has CDR1 KGHSH and CDR2 LQKENI. Trimming pared 4 bases from V and 4 bases from J, leaving 6 bases between. The CDR3 extends over 12 amino acids. CDR3 sequence reads: CASSRGADTQYF. The CDR3 nucleotides read TGTGCCAGCTCACGGGGCGCAGATACGCAGTATTTT.

The chain links TRBV5-1 to TRBJ2-7, with D perhaps assigned TRBD1 or TRBD2 (5 bases each). V dropped 0 bases and J dropped 12 bases, with 10 bases sitting between them. Germline lookup yields CDR1 SGHRS and CDR2 YFSETQ. The CDR3 runs 11 residues. The CDR3 DNA is TGCGCCAGCAGCTTGGTGGGGGTACTGTACTTC. It is translated as CASSLVGVLYF.

About this clonotype: A read error may explain this, as a much larger clone is one base away. This sequence joins TRBV9 and TRBJ1-4, with D unresolved. CDR3 length: 15 residues. V lost 6 bases to trimming and J lost 1 base, with 13 bases between them. Germline CDR1 and CDR2: SGDLS and YYNGEE. CDR3 loop: CASNDRQETNEKLFF. In DNA, the CDR3 is TGTGCCAGCAACGACCGACAAGAAACTAATGAAAAACTGTTTTTT.

This clonotype was counted a few times. The chain employs TRBV20-1 and TRBJ1-4, with 11 bases matching TRBD1. Germline V gene data show CDR1 as DFQATT and CDR2 as SNEGSKA (reference sequence). The CDR3 has 13 amino acids. The J segment lost 8 bases and the V segment lost 6 bases, leaving 5 bases of the junction unmatched. CDR3 sequence (DNA): TGCAGTGCAAAGGGACAGGGGGGGGAAAAACTGTTTTTT. Its protein product is CSAKGQGGEKLFF.

This chain uses TRBV10-1 with TRBJ2-1; 8 bases fit TRBD2. CDR1 is WNHNN, CDR2 SYGVQD, per germline (reference sequence). The CDR3 loop spans 14 amino acids. J gave up 3 bases and V 5 bases, and 3 bases lay outside the gene matches. The CDR3 DNA follows: TGCGCCAGCAGTCCGGGGGGGGGCTACAATGAGCAGTTCTTC. It translates to CASSPGGGYNEQFF.

This clonotype was counted ten times or more. V and J are TRBV5-1 and TRBJ2-3; TRBD2 aligns across 7 bases. The germline V gene has CDR1 SGHRS and CDR2 YFSETQ. The CDR3 is made up of 15 amino acids. V was pared by 4 bases and J by 2 bases, with 7 bases of the junction left unmatched. CDR3 coding DNA: TGCGCCAGCAGCCCCCATAGCGGGCCCACAGATACGCAGTATTTT. Protein sequence: CASSPHSGPTDTQYF.

Only one count was recorded for this clonotype. A much larger clone differs from this one at a single base, so this may be a read error. J is TRBJ2-7 and V is TRBV24-1; D is undetermined. From germline, CDR1 is KGHDR and CDR2 SFDVKD. The CDR3 covers 12 residues. This chain's CDR3 is CATNDGSYEQYF. The CDR3 DNA reads as TGTGCCACCAATGATGGAAGCTACGAGCAGTACTTC.

There are a few counts of this clonotype. The chain combines TRBV10-3 with TRBJ2-5; TRBD2 might be the D (5 bases). The CDR3 has 15 residues. Germline V CDR1 and CDR2: ENHRY, SYGVKD. The germline V and J ends were trimmed by 2 bases and 7 bases, with 17 bases remaining between them. CDR3 nucleotides: TGTGCCATCAGTGAGGATGACTACCGGGGTGGGACCCAGTACTTC. The encoded protein is CAISEDDYRGGTQYF.

The chain combines TRBV6-1 with TRBJ2-1; 10 bases align to TRBD2. CDR1 is MNHNS and CDR2 is SASEGT in the germline V gene. V lost 5 bases to trimming and J lost 8 bases; unmatched junction nucleotides: 9. The CDR3 is made up of 15 amino acids. CDR3: CASSSASGSSHEQFF. The DNA for the CDR3 is TGTGCCAGCAGTTCCGCTAGCGGGAGTTCCCATGAGCAGTTCTTC.

This clonotype was recorded at least ten times. This chain connects TRBV30 to TRBJ2-3, with 9 bases fitting TRBD1. This CDR3 contains 15 residues. The V gene end was trimmed by 6 bases and the J gene end by 6 bases; junction bases not matched to a gene: 13. Germline lookup yields CDR1 GTSNPN and CDR2 SVGIG (reference sequence). The CDR3 loop reads CACGALGTGSDTQYF. The CDR3 DNA reads TGTGCCTGTGGAGCTTTAGGGACAGGGTCCGATACGCAGTATTTT. Full variable domain (outside the CDR3, taken from reference TRBV30 and TRBJ2-3): SQTIHQWPATLVQPVGSPLSLECTVEGTSNPNLYWYRQAAGRGLQLLFYSVGIGQISSEVPQNLSASRPQDRQFILSSKKLLLSDSGFYLCACGALGTGSDTQYFGPGTRLTVL.